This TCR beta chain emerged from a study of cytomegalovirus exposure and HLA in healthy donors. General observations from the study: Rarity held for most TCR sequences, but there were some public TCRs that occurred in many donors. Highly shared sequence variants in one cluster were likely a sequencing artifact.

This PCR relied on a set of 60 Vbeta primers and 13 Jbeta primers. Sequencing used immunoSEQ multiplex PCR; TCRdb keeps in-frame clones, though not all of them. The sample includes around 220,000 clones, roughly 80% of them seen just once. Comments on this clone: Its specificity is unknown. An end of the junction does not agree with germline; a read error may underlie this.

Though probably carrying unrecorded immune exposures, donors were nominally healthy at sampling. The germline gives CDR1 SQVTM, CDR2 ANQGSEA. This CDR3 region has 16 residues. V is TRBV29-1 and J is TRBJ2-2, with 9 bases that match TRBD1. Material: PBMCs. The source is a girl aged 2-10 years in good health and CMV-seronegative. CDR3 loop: CSVEVPGQGNTGELFF. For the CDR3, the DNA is TGCAGCGTAGAAGTTCCGGGACAGGGTAACACCGGGGAGCTGTTTTTT.